The rows below give T cell receptor beta chains drawn from one sample of a study of T-cell reconstitution after alpha-beta-depleted transplantation in children. Each CDR3 protein is one row after TCRdb ran MiXCR on the PCR reads. The sample records around 500,000 distinct CDR3 sequences, more than 20% being singletons. Sequencing was performed on PBMCs, mostly from graft donor cells, taken 360 days after TCRalphabeta/CD19-depleted stem cell transplant. The receptors were gathered from a boy in the first two years of life who had a stem cell transplant for acute myeloid leukemia, so the T cells may come from the graft donor. Both conserved end residues are part of each CDR3. Each record gives: CDR3 protein, CDR3 DNA, clone size, V gene, CDR3 length, D gene, J gene. The D gene is left open where the match is weak. Where a row states a size, it is once, few, many or the class of an expanded clone; other rows omit it.

CASSSTLNYGYTF | TGTGCCAGCAGTTCGACGTTGAACTATGGCTACACCTTC | few | TRBV12-3/TRBV12-4 | 13 | NA | TRBJ1-2
CASSVSEYNEQFF | TGTGCCAGCAGCGTATCGGAGTACAATGAGCAGTTCTTC | few | TRBV9 | 13 | NA | TRBJ2-1
CASSEYSGEVEQYF | TGTGCCAGCAGTGAATATTCAGGGGAGGTCGAGCAGTACTTC | many | TRBV25-1 | 14 | NA | TRBJ2-7
CASSQGRATDYSLKSGYTF | TGCGCCAGCAGCCAAGGACGGGCCACGGATTACTCCTTAAAAAGTGGCTACACCTTC | few | TRBV4-3 | 19 | NA | TRBJ1-2
CASSPEGSHKNIQYF | TGTGCCAGCAGCCCAGAGGGATCCCACAAAAACATTCAGTACTTC | many | TRBV12-3/TRBV12-4 | 15 | NA | TRBJ2-4
CSARDHPGTSGGPSLDTQYF | TGCAGTGCTAGAGATCATCCAGGGACTAGCGGGGGGCCATCTTTAGATACGCAGTATTTT | NA | TRBV20-1 | 20 | TRBD2 | TRBJ2-3
CASSDRVVNTEAFF | TGTGCCAGCAGTGACAGGGTCGTGAACACTGAAGCTTTCTTT | NA | TRBV12-3/TRBV12-4 | 14 | TRBD1 | TRBJ1-1
CASSQEPLLRAGACKQFF | TGTGCCAGCAGCCAAGAACCCCTCCTCCGAGCGGGGGCTTGTAAGCAGTTCTTC | few | TRBV3-1 | 18 | TRBD2 | TRBJ2-1
CASSQLQGAVASEQFF | TGCGCCAGCAGCCAGTTACAGGGGGCAGTCGCGTCCGAGCAGTTCTTC | many | TRBV4-3 | 16 | TRBD1 | TRBJ2-1
CADGVLRVKYQETQYF | TGTGCCGACGGGGTCCTTCGGGTGAAATACCAAGAGACCCAGTACTTC | NA | TRBV6-1 | 16 | NA | TRBJ2-5
CASSPARSGRYNEQFF | TGCGCCAGCAGCCCCGCTCGAAGCGGGCGTTACAATGAGCAGTTCTTC | NA | TRBV5-1 | 16 | NA | TRBJ2-1
CAAAGGGAYNEQFF | TGTGCAGCAGCGGGCGGGGGGGCTTACAATGAGCAGTTCTTC | few | TRBV7-9 | 14 | TRBD2 | TRBJ2-1
CASSLRLGQGATEAFF | TGTGCCAGCAGTTTACGTCTAGGCCAGGGGGCAACTGAAGCTTTCTTT | few | TRBV12-3/TRBV12-4 | 16 | TRBD1 | TRBJ1-1
CASSLASGGANNEQFF | TGTGCCAGCAGCCTCGCAAGCGGGGGGGCTAACAATGAGCAGTTCTTC | NA | TRBV3-1 | 16 | TRBD2 | TRBJ2-1
CASSFLGYPNEQYF | TGTGCCAGCAGCTTTCTTGGGTATCCTAACGAGCAGTACTTC | many | TRBV11-1 | 14 | NA | TRBJ2-7
CATSRGGLGNEQFF | TGTGCCACCTCTAGGGGAGGACTGGGAAATGAGCAGTTCTTC | few | TRBV24-1 | 14 | NA | TRBJ2-1
CASTLFGGTPQFF | TGTGCCAGCACCCTCTTTGGGGGGACTCCGCAGTTCTTC | NA | TRBV7-2 | 13 | NA | TRBJ2-1
CASSYGGIYEQYF | TGTGCCAGCAGTTACGGCGGAATATACGAGCAGTACTTC | many | TRBV6-5 | 13 | NA | TRBJ2-7
CASRRTTTQETQYF | TGTGCCAGCAGGAGGACGACTACCCAAGAGACCCAGTACTTC | NA | TRBV7-2 | 14 | NA | TRBJ2-5
CASSLVPGLAGGPKYNEQFF | TGTGCCAGCAGTTTAGTGCCGGGACTAGCGGGGGGGCCGAAATACAATGAGCAGTTCTTC | many | TRBV12-3/TRBV12-4 | 20 | TRBD2 | TRBJ2-1
CSALTGERGRYNEQFF | TGCAGTGCTCTAACTGGAGAGCGGGGAAGGTACAATGAGCAGTTCTTC | many | TRBV20-1 | 16 | TRBD2 | TRBJ2-1
CATEAPARDIQYF | TGTGCCACCGAAGCCCCCGCCCGAGACATTCAGTACTTC | once | TRBV15 | 13 | NA | TRBJ2-4
CASSYQDSSYNEQFF | TGTGCCAGCAGTTATCAGGACAGCTCCTACAATGAGCAGTTCTTC | many | TRBV6-2/TRBV6-3 | 15 | NA | TRBJ2-1
CASSVLAGGSTDTQYF | TGTGCCAGCAGCGTACTAGCGGGGGGTAGCACAGATACGCAGTATTTT | NA | TRBV9 | 16 | TRBD2 | TRBJ2-3
CSARWVGRVTQYF | TGCAGTGCCCGGTGGGTGGGGCGGGTTACGCAGTATTTT | NA | TRBV20-1 | 13 | NA | TRBJ2-3
CASSPQQGAPPYEQYF | TGTGCCAGCAGCCCACAACAGGGGGCGCCCCCCTACGAGCAGTACTTC | NA | TRBV7-6 | 16 | TRBD1 | TRBJ2-7
CSVMNTEAFF | TGCAGCGTCATGAACACTGAAGCTTTCTTT | few | TRBV29-1 | 10 | NA | TRBJ1-1
CSGKVVSYNEQFF | TGCAGTGGAAAGGTGGTCTCCTACAATGAGCAGTTCTTC | NA | TRBV20-1 | 13 | NA | TRBJ2-1
CASSHRQGGYYGYTF | TGTGCCAGCAGCCACCGACAGGGGGGATACTATGGCTACACCTTC | NA | TRBV12-3/TRBV12-4 | 15 | TRBD1 | TRBJ1-2
CATSDPGAGSYEQYF | TGTGCCACCAGTGACCCGGGAGCAGGGTCCTACGAGCAGTACTTC | many | TRBV24-1 | 15 | NA | TRBJ2-7
CASTRDRGETQYF | TGTGCCAGCACCAGGGACAGGGGGGAGACCCAGTACTTC | few | TRBV6-1 | 13 | TRBD1 | TRBJ2-5
CASSGGLADYNEQFF | TGTGCCAGCAGTGGGGGACTAGCGGACTACAATGAGCAGTTCTTC | NA | TRBV27 | 15 | TRBD2 | TRBJ2-1
CASSQEVASGGTDTQYF | TGTGCCAGCAGCCAAGAGGTGGCTAGCGGCGGCACAGATACGCAGTATTTT | many | TRBV3-1 | 17 | TRBD2 | TRBJ2-3
CASSYSVGELRGYTF | TGTGCCAGCAGTTACTCAGTAGGAGAACTAAGGGGCTACACCTTC | NA | TRBV6-5 | 15 | NA | TRBJ1-2
CASSYSGRETQYF | TGTGCCAGCAGTTACTCGGGCAGGGAGACCCAGTACTTC | NA | TRBV6-2/TRBV6-3 | 13 | NA | TRBJ2-5
CASSPTVNTGELFF | TGTGCCAGCAGTCCGACCGTGAACACCGGGGAGCTGTTTTTT | many | TRBV2 | 14 | NA | TRBJ2-2
CASSFDITEAFF | TGTGCCAGCAGCTTCGACATCACTGAAGCTTTCTTT | many | TRBV12-3/TRBV12-4 | 12 | NA | TRBJ1-1
CATSRDIGNEQFF | TGTGCCACCAGCAGAGATATAGGCAATGAGCAGTTCTTC | NA | TRBV15 | 13 | NA | TRBJ2-1
CASGRYTGELFF | TGCGCCAGCGGGAGATACACCGGGGAGCTGTTTTTT | many | TRBV10-1 | 12 | NA | TRBJ2-2